These T cell receptor beta chains were read from a single sample in a study of T cells after yellow fever vaccination. MiXCR, run by TCRdb on the 5' RACE reads, gives a single entry per CDR3 protein. The sample records 250,000 or so distinct CDR3 sequences, about 3.9% being singletons. The source was PBMCs, collected 15 days after the yellow fever booster vaccination. These receptors were obtained from a man aged 18 to 29 who received the YFV17D yellow fever vaccine. CDR3s include the opening cysteine and the closing phenylalanine or tryptophan. Each record gives: D gene, clone size, V gene, J gene, CDR3 protein, CDR3 DNA. A D gene is named only where the DNA matches it firmly. A clone size is listed for some rows: how often the clone was seen (once, few, many), or a class if it is expanded.

>.|many|TRBV3-1|TRBJ2-7
CASSQLDEQYF
TGTGCCAGCAGCCAACTCGACGAGCAGTACTTC
>.|many|TRBV6-2/TRBV6-3|TRBJ1-1
CASSTFSGTEAFF
TGTGCCAGCAGTACATTTTCGGGCACTGAAGCTTTCTTT
>.|.|TRBV7-6|TRBJ1-6
CASSLNIYNSPLHF
TGTGCCAGCAGCCTTAACATCTATAATTCACCCCTCCACTTT
>.|many|TRBV5-5|TRBJ1-2
CASSYLEVTLIGYTF
TGTGCCAGCAGCTACCTTGAGGTGACACTGATCGGCTACACCTTC
>.|many|TRBV20-1|TRBJ2-2
CSAQPLEGGNTGELFF
TGCAGTGCCCAGCCCCTGGAGGGGGGTAACACCGGGGAGCTGTTTTTT
>TRBD2|many|TRBV3-1|TRBJ2-3
CASSQDPPRGGADTQYF
TGTGCCAGCAGCCAAGACCCCCCGCGGGGGGGCGCAGATACGCAGTATTTT
>TRBD1|many|TRBV2|TRBJ1-2
CASRDRAEGYTF
TGTGCCAGCAGGGACAGGGCGGAAGGCTACACCTTC
>.|many|TRBV5-5|TRBJ1-5
CASSPNGWRRDQPQHF
TGTGCCAGCAGCCCTAATGGGTGGAGACGAGATCAGCCCCAGCATTTT
>.|few|TRBV5-4|TRBJ1-1
CASSLGFNPEAFF
TGTGCCAGCAGCTTGGGTTTTAACCCTGAAGCTTTCTTT
>.|.|TRBV5-1|TRBJ2-3
CASSLAAGSGTQYF
TGCGCCAGCAGCTTGGCGGCTGGGTCGGGGACGCAGTATTTT
>TRBD1|many|TRBV7-2|TRBJ1-2
CASRGSGRGHGYTF
TGTGCCAGCAGAGGCAGCGGCAGGGGGCATGGCTACACCTTC
>.|many|TRBV3-1|TRBJ2-5
CASSQEEGGIQETQYF
TGTGCCAGCAGCCAAGAAGAGGGGGGCATCCAAGAGACCCAGTACTTC
>.|many|TRBV5-1|TRBJ2-1
CASSAINTRGGEQFF
TGCGCCAGCAGCGCGATCAACACCAGGGGTGGGGAGCAGTTCTTC
>.|many|TRBV7-8|TRBJ1-5
CASSLVRDSNQPQHF
TGTGCCAGCAGCTTAGTAAGGGATAGCAATCAGCCCCAGCATTTT
>.|many|TRBV5-6|TRBJ1-1
CASSFRSGKGAFF
TGTGCCAGCAGCTTTAGATCGGGCAAAGGGGCTTTCTTT
>.|many|TRBV28|TRBJ1-6
CASSFLGGGENSPLHF
TGTGCCAGCAGTTTTCTCGGGGGAGGTGAGAATTCACCCCTCCACTTT
>TRBD2|many|TRBV5-1|TRBJ2-1
CASSPGTRGPGEQFF
TGCGCCAGCAGCCCCGGGACTAGAGGACCTGGTGAGCAGTTCTTC
>.|many|TRBV5-5|TRBJ1-1
CASSPRTGRTEAFF
TGTGCCAGCAGCCCGAGAACGGGTCGAACTGAAGCTTTCTTT
>.|many|TRBV4-3|TRBJ1-2
CASSQEGHNYGYTF
TGCGCCAGCAGCCAAGAAGGGCACAACTATGGCTACACCTTC
>TRBD2|many|TRBV9|TRBJ2-3
CASSGSGGAHTQYF
TGTGCCAGCAGCGGAAGCGGGGGGGCACATACGCAGTATTTT
>.|many|TRBV3-1|TRBJ2-4
CASSQDLAIQYF
TGTGCCAGCAGCCAAGATCTAGCCATTCAGTACTTC
>.|many|TRBV7-6|TRBJ2-1
CASSLASRYDEQFF
TGTGCCAGCAGCTTAGCGTCCCGGTATGATGAGCAGTTCTTC
>.|many|TRBV7-8|TRBJ1-1
CASSLERILGVAFF
TGTGCCAGCAGCTTAGAAAGGATTCTTGGTGTAGCTTTCTTT
>TRBD2|many|TRBV5-1|TRBJ2-7
CASSAYRGDSYEQYF
TGCGCCAGCAGCGCTTACCGGGGGGACTCCTACGAGCAGTACTTC
>TRBD1|.|TRBV7-8|TRBJ2-7
CASSLRIPDRGVEQYF
TGTGCCAGCAGCTTACGGATTCCGGACAGGGGGGTCGAGCAGTACTTC
>.|.|TRBV5-4|TRBJ2-6
CASSSNRGANVLTF
TGTGCCAGCAGCTCCAATCGAGGGGCCAACGTCCTGACTTTC
>.|many|TRBV5-1|TRBJ2-2
CASSVWTVNTGELFF
TGCGCCAGCAGCGTTTGGACTGTGAACACCGGGGAGCTGTTTTTT
>TRBD2|many|TRBV5-5|TRBJ2-3
CASSLMKGTSGGGTDTQYF
TGTGCCAGCAGCTTAATGAAGGGGACTAGCGGGGGAGGCACAGATACGCAGTATTTT
>.|many|TRBV5-6|TRBJ1-1
CASSLDRVATEAFF
TGTGCCAGCAGCTTGGACAGGGTAGCCACTGAAGCTTTCTTT
>.|many|TRBV29-1|TRBJ2-2
CSVGGDTFTGELFF
TGCAGCGTTGGCGGGGATACCTTCACCGGGGAGCTGTTTTTT
>.|many|TRBV5-1|TRBJ1-1
CASSFWTGRTEAFF
TGCGCCAGCAGCTTTTGGACGGGGAGAACTGAAGCTTTCTTT
>.|many|TRBV5-5|TRBJ2-1
CASSFTGHNEQFF
TGTGCCAGCAGCTTTACAGGGCACAATGAGCAGTTCTTC
>TRBD1|many|TRBV6-1|TRBJ1-4
CASSVTGTGNEKLFF
TGTGCCAGCAGTGTCACCGGGACAGGGAATGAAAAACTGTTTTTT
>TRBD2|many|TRBV12-3/TRBV12-4|TRBJ2-1
CASSLIGGGIDEQFF
TGTGCCAGCAGTTTGATAGGCGGGGGAATCGATGAGCAGTTCTTC
>TRBD1|.|TRBV12-3/TRBV12-4|TRBJ1-2
CASRPKGQGPFYTF
TGTGCCAGCAGGCCCAAGGGACAGGGGCCCTTTTACACCTTC
>.|many|TRBV7-2|TRBJ1-2
CASSLEVTF
TGTGCCAGCAGCTTAGAGGTCACCTTC
>TRBD1|many|TRBV28|TRBJ1-1
CASRQGGPNTEAFF
TGTGCCAGCAGACAGGGGGGACCGAACACTGAAGCTTTCTTT
>TRBD1|many|TRBV27|TRBJ2-2
CASSPLHQTGGNTGELFF
TGTGCCAGCAGTCCCCTCCACCAGACAGGGGGAAACACCGGGGAGCTGTTTTTT
>.|.|TRBV5-6|TRBJ1-2
CASSQDGATSYGYTF
TGTGCCAGCAGCCAGGACGGGGCTACGAGCTATGGCTACACCTTC
>TRBD1|many|TRBV19|TRBJ2-1
CASSKETGVHNEQFF
TGTGCCAGTAGTAAGGAGACAGGGGTCCACAATGAGCAGTTCTTC
>.|large|TRBV9|TRBJ2-3
CASSSSGSATDTQYF
TGTGCCAGCTCCTCCTCGGGTAGCGCGACAGATACGCAGTATTTT
>.|many|TRBV7-2|TRBJ2-3
CASSSGQTSTDTQYF
TGTGCCAGCAGCTCCGGGCAGACTAGCACAGATACGCAGTATTTT
>TRBD1|.|TRBV3-1|TRBJ2-3
CASSQEDRGLDTQYF
TGTGCCAGCAGCCAAGAGGACAGGGGGCTAGATACGCAGTATTTT
>TRBD1|.|TRBV19|TRBJ1-1
CASSEMTGVNTEAFF
TGTGCCAGTAGTGAGATGACAGGGGTGAACACTGAAGCTTTCTTT
>TRBD1|many|TRBV5-6|TRBJ2-3
CASSLAGQGYTDTQYF
TGTGCCAGCAGCTTGGCGGGACAGGGCTACACAGATACGCAGTATTTT